This TCR beta chain was recovered during a study of T-cell reconstitution after alpha-beta-depleted transplantation in children. Study-level points and caveats: For some patients, TCRbeta diversity was high at day 60 because of recipient T cells and thymic progenitors that survived. The authors attributed T-cell counts and diversity one year after transplant mostly to newly produced T cells. Expanded graft clones, several hundred of them, were reportedly the source of alpha-beta T cells about two months after transplant.

Unique molecular identifiers were used in preparing the TCRbeta library. Via MiXCR, TCRdb re-called the PCR reads, giving one row per CDR3 protein. This sample has about 110,000 distinct CDR3 sequences, with around 10% found just once. Note on this clonotype: As yet, its antigen is unknown.

The CDR3 length is 15 residues. Germline-derived CDR1 and CDR2 are SGHVS and FQNEAQ. With 1 base removed from V and 1 base from J, the gap between germline ends came to 9 bases. The sequenced sample was PBMCs, obtained before TCRalphabeta/CD19-depleted stem cell transplant. This receptor was obtained from a boy aged 2-15 years with acute lymphoblastic leukemia, due to receive a stem cell transplant. The gene calls are TRBV7-8 and TRBJ2-3; no firm D call. CDR3 residues: CASSLEAWRTDTQYF. CDR3 coding DNA: TGTGCCAGCAGCTTAGAGGCCTGGCGCACAGATACGCAGTATTTT.